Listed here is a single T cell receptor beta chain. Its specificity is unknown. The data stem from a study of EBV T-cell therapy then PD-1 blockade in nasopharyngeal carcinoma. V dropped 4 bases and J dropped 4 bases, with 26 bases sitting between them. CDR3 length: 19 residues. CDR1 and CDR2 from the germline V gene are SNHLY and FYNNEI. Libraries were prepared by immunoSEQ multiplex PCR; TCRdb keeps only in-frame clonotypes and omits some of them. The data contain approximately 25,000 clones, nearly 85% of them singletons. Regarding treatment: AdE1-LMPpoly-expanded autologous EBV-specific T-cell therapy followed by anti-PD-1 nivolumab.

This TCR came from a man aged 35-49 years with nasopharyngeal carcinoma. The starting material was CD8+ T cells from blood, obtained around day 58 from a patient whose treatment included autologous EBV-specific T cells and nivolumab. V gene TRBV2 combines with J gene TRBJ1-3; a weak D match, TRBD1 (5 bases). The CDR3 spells CASSVGTRQRGVAGNTIYF. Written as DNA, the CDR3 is TGTGCCAGCAGTGTCGGCACAAGGCAGCGAGGGGTTGCAGGAAACACCATATATTTT.